A selection of T cell receptor beta chains follows, all from one sample in a study of shared clonotypes between healthy human individuals. Assay: immunoSEQ multiplex PCR; the TCRdb copy retains only in-frame clones and omits some. The data show about 490,000 clones, 79% seen once. Source material: PBMCs. The receptors stem from a woman in her forties in good health. Some clones in this sample may be carry-over from other donors' samples. The CDR3 runs from the conserved cysteine through the conserved F or W. D genes are given only for firm matches. Some rows mark clone size as missing; the rest say once, few, many or name a class of expanded clone.

>TRBV5-5|-|TRBJ2-4|-
CASSLSGQRDIQYF
TGTGCCAGCAGCTTGTCGGGACAGCGGGACATTCAGTACTTC
>TRBV2|-|TRBJ1-4|-
CASMATVGNEKLFF
TGTGCCAGCATGGCGACAGTCGGTAATGAAAAACTGTTTTTT
>TRBV28|-|TRBJ1-5|few
CASSFEGNQPQHF
TGTGCCAGCAGTTTCGAGGGGAATCAGCCCCAGCATTTT
>TRBV30|TRBD2|TRBJ2-2|-
CAWSVRFSSPSGGTGELFF
TGTGCCTGGAGTGTACGGTTTTCGTCGCCTAGCGGGGGCACCGGGGAGCTGTTTTTT
>TRBV5-1|-|TRBJ2-7|few
CASSLGPLTVHPYEQYF
TGCGCCAGCAGCTTGGGCCCCTTAACGGTCCATCCCTACGAGCAGTACTTC
>TRBV5-1|-|TRBJ2-3|-
CASSLREDTQYF
TGCGCCAGCAGCTTAAGGGAGGATACGCAGTATTTT
>TRBV30|-|TRBJ1-4|-
CAWRILGGKLFF
TGTGCCTGGAGAATATTGGGGGGAAAACTGTTTTTT
>TRBV11-1|-|TRBJ2-1|once
CASSSSWQDYNEQFF
TGTGCCAGCAGCTCCTCCTGGCAGGACTACAATGAGCAGTTCTTC
>TRBV7-2|TRBD2|TRBJ2-7|-
CASSLVGTTAYEQYF
TGTGCCAGCAGCTTAGTTGGGACTACGGCCTACGAGCAGTACTTC
>TRBV4-3|-|TRBJ1-2|-
CASSQDAGGFYGYTF
TGCGCCAGCAGCCAAGATGCCGGGGGCTTCTATGGCTACACCTTC
>TRBV7-2|-|TRBJ2-7|-
CASSLGDYEQYF
TGTGCCAGCAGCTTAGGGGATTACGAGCAGTACTTC
>TRBV30|-|TRBJ2-7|once
CALAVGFVHEQYF
TGTGCTTTGGCGGTTGGTTTTGTCCACGAGCAGTACTTC
>TRBV29-1|-|TRBJ1-1|-
CSVEVAGAEAFF
TGCAGCGTTGAAGTCGCGGGAGCGGAAGCTTTCTTT
>TRBV7-2|-|TRBJ1-5|few
CASSLSAGSREPQHF
TGTGCCAGCAGCTTATCCGCGGGGAGCAGGGAGCCCCAGCATTTT
>TRBV5-6|TRBD2|TRBJ2-1|-
CASTRDRGRFYNEQFF
TGTGCCAGCACCAGGGATCGCGGGAGGTTTTACAATGAGCAGTTCTTC
>TRBV5-4|-|TRBJ2-7|-
CASSSSPRTYYEQYF
TGTGCCAGCAGCTCCTCTCCCAGGACTTACTACGAGCAGTACTTC
>TRBV6-1|-|TRBJ2-7|-
CASRTTGTGSYEQYF
TGTGCCAGCAGAACCACAGGTACCGGCTCCTACGAGCAGTACTTC
>TRBV4-3|-|TRBJ2-1|-
CASSRDRDTYNEQFF
TGCGCCAGCAGCAGAGACCGGGACACGTACAATGAGCAGTTCTTC
>TRBV6-5|-|TRBJ2-3|-
CASSRRGEGTDTQYF
TGTGCCAGCAGTCGACGGGGCGAGGGCACAGATACGCAGTATTTT
>TRBV7-7|TRBD1|TRBJ2-1|-
CASSRDSYNEQFF
TGTGCTAGCAGCCGGGACAGTTACAATGAGCAGTTCTTC
>TRBV19|-|TRBJ2-7|once
CASSMIQGYEQYF
TGTGCCAGTAGTATGATACAGGGATACGAGCAGTACTTC
>TRBV30|-|TRBJ2-1|few
CAWGWVPAGSNEQFF
TGTGCCTGGGGATGGGTCCCGGCAGGAAGCAATGAGCAGTTCTTC